What follows are 17 T cell receptor beta chains derived from one specimen sequenced in a study of T cell changes during pregnancy in multiple sclerosis (dated by TCRdb to the late 2010s). The method behind the library was the immunoSEQ multiplex PCR assay. TCRdb mirrors the immuneACCESS table, restricted to in-frame sequences. Some clones are absent from its copies; in checked studies, under half trace to an unresolved V gene, and the reason for the others is unknown. The sample includes 65,000 to 85,000 clones, with under 95% observed a single time. The top ten clonotypes cover 1.4% to 1.5% of the sample. Specimen: peripheral blood, collected after pregnancy. The receptor source for this set is a female donor with multiple sclerosis, enrolled in a pregnancy study.

The chain couples TRBV30 to TRBJ2-2; a possible D gene is TRBD1 (7 bases). The CDR3 is made up of 14 amino acids. Germline CDR1 and CDR2: GTSNPN and SVGIG (reference sequence). V was shortened by 4 bases and J by 6 bases, with 15 bases between the two germline ends. The CDR3 loop reads CAWTLDREAGELFF. CDR3 coding DNA: TGTGCCTGGACCCTAGACAGGGAGGCCGGGGAGCTGTTTTTT. Using reference TRBV30 and TRBJ2-2 for the parts outside the CDR3, the full variable domain is SQTIHQWPATLVQPVGSPLSLECTVEGTSNPNLYWYRQAAGRGLQLLFYSVGIGQISSEVPQNLSASRPQDRQFILSSKKLLLSDSGFYLCAWTLDREAGELFFGEGSRLTVL.

The chain is built from TRBV28 and TRBJ2-6; no clear D. Germline values: CDR1 MDHEN, CDR2 SYDVKM. The CDR3 spans 16 residues. Trimming shortened V by 2 bases and J by 4 bases, and 12 bases separated the two germline ends. The CDR3 nucleotides are TGTGCCAGCAGTTTAGCCGCCACGCAGGGGGCCAACGTCCTGACTTTC. It yields the protein CASSLAATQGANVLTF. The full variable domain, in which reference TRBV28 and TRBJ2-6 provide the parts outside the CDR3, is DVKVTQSSRYLVKRTGEKVFLECVQDMDHENMFWYRQDPGLGLRLIYFSYDVKMKEKGDIPEGYSVSREKKERFSLILESASTNQTSMYLCASSLAATQGANVLTFGAGSRLTVL.

V usage is TRBV6-4 and J usage is TRBJ2-3; a possible D gene is TRBD2 (6 bases). Trimming pared 3 bases from V and 4 bases from J, leaving 14 bases between. Germline V gene sequence: CDR1 MRHNA, CDR2 SNTAGT. The CDR3 spans 15 residues. CDR3 in DNA: TGTGCCAGCAGTGAAGATGGGGAGGCCGCAGATACGCAGTATTTT. Translation: CASSEDGEAADTQYF.

The chain links TRBV28 to TRBJ2-3, with D possibly TRBD2 on 6 matching bases. Trimming removed 6 bases from V and 1 base from J, with 11 bases in between. The CDR3 spans 14 residues. Germline V CDR1 and CDR2: MDHEN, SYDVKM. The CDR3 DNA reads as TGTGCCAGCAGGTCCCCTAGCGGCACAGATACGCAGTATTTT. It translates to CASRSPSGTDTQYF.

This chain joins TRBV7-9 and TRBJ2-7; D gene ambiguous. V was trimmed by 3 bases and J by 0 bases, leaving 9 bases between them. CDR1 and CDR2 from the germline V gene are SEHNR and FQNEAQ (reference sequence). The CDR3 runs 14 residues. The DNA for the CDR3 is TGTGCCAGCAGCTTTAGTAGCAGCTCCTACGAGCAGTACTTC. Protein: CASSFSSSSYEQYF.

CDR3 in DNA: TGTGCCAGCAGTCCTTACTTGAGCAATCAGCCCCAGCATTTT. It yields the protein CASSPYLSNQPQHF. V usage is TRBV27 and J usage is TRBJ1-5, with D unresolved. The germline V gene encodes CDR1 MNHEY and CDR2 SMNVEV (reference sequence). Deletions cut 5 bases from V and 1 base from J, with 9 bases between. The CDR3 loop spans 14 amino acids.

The rearrangement links TRBV29-1 to TRBJ2-5, with D possibly matching TRBD2 (6 bases). This CDR3 comprises 11 residues. V was shortened by 7 bases and J by 2 bases, with 8 bases between the two germline ends. Germline assignment: CDR1 SQVTM and CDR2 ANQGSEA. The CDR3 bases are TGCAGCGGCCTAGCGCAAGAGACCCAGTACTTC. Protein: CSGLAQETQYF.

The CDR3 sequence is CASSLGPGLREQYF. The CDR3 DNA sequence: TGTGCCAGCAGTTTGGGGCCGGGACTCCGCGAGCAGTACTTC. J is TRBJ2-7 and V is TRBV6-5; perhaps TRBD2 as D (6 bases). The CDR3 is 14 amino acids. V was shortened by 4 bases and J by 6 bases, with 16 bases between the two germline ends. Per the germline V gene, CDR1 is MNHEY and CDR2 is SVGAGI.

The table lists this clone with a count of one. V is TRBV27 and J is TRBJ2-5; TRBD2 matches at 7 bases. The CDR3 has 13 residues. CDR1 and CDR2 from the germline V gene are MNHEY and SMNVEV (reference sequence). J lost 0 bases, V lost 5 bases, and 0 bases had no gene match. CDR3 bases: TGTGCCAGCAGTCTAGCGGACCAAGAGACCCAGTACTTC. Protein: CASSLADQETQYF.

CDR3 in DNA: TGTGCCAGCAGCCCCGGGGTGTCCGGGAGGGGAGCGGCCTACAATGAGCAGTTCTTC. Translated, it gives CASSPGVSGRGAAYNEQFF. The V gene is TRBV11-3, the J gene TRBJ2-1; TRBD2 matches 8 bases. Germline-derived CDR1 and CDR2 are SGHNT and YENEEA. V lost 5 bases, J lost 2 bases, and 17 bases stayed unmatched. The CDR3 has 19 amino acids.

About this clone itself: At one of its ends the junction is not consistent with the germline gene, which may arise from a read error. The rearrangement uses TRBV7-7 and TRBJ2-5; D unclear. The CDR3 sequence is 12 residues long. Looked up from germline, CDR1 is SSHAT and CDR2 is FNYEAQ (reference sequence). The CDR3 here is CASSPTGETQYF. In nucleotides, the CDR3 is TGTGCTAGCAGTCCAACGGGAGAGACCCAGTACTTC.

The chain links TRBV11-2 to TRBJ2-1; TRBD2 aligns across 9 bases. The CDR3 is 17 residues long. Germline CDR1 is SGHAT and CDR2 is FQNNGV. With V trimmed by 2 bases and J by 4 bases, 9 bases remained unmatched. CDR3 sequence reads: CASSLRPHLAGYNEQFF. The CDR3 DNA sequence: TGTGCCAGCAGCTTAAGGCCCCACCTAGCGGGGTACAATGAGCAGTTCTTC.

This rearrangement joins TRBV5-1 to TRBJ1-1; no clear D. CDR3 length equals 13 residues. Trimming stripped 0 bases from V and 4 bases from J, with 7 bases between. CDR1 SGHRS and CDR2 YFSETQ come from the germline V gene. The CDR3 DNA reads TGCGCCAGCAGCTTGGGGCGAGGCACTGAAGCTTTCTTT. Protein product: CASSLGRGTEAFF.

V usage is TRBV6-5 and J usage is TRBJ1-4; no clear D. The CDR3 runs to 15 residues. Trimming took off 6 bases at V and 6 bases at J, with 17 bases between the two ends. The V gene's germline CDR1 is MNHEY and CDR2 SVGAGI. The CDR3 is CASSPGGLGYEKLFF. The CDR3 DNA reads TGTGCCAGCAGCCCGGGAGGATTGGGCTATGAAAAACTGTTTTTT.

The count of this clone is one. This chain joins TRBV29-1 and TRBJ1-4, with 7 positions matching TRBD1. Germline V gene sequence: CDR1 SQVTM, CDR2 ANQGSEA. CDR3 size: 15 residues. Germline trimming cut 4 bases from V and 2 bases from J; bases unmatched to any gene: 7. CDR3 amino acids: CSVARTGATNEKLFF. The DNA of the CDR3 is TGCAGCGTTGCAAGGACAGGCGCTACTAATGAAAAACTGTTTTTT.

This clone was observed once. The chain uses TRBV19 and TRBJ2-7; tentatively, D is TRBD1 (8 bases). The germline V gene encodes CDR1 LNHDA and CDR2 SQIVND (reference sequence). The germline V and J ends were trimmed by 5 bases and 7 bases, with 18 bases remaining between them. This CDR3 comprises 14 residues. CDR3 loop: CASSGQGAGAEQYF. The DNA of the CDR3 is TGTGCCAGTAGTGGCCAGGGGGCGGGGGCTGAGCAGTACTTC.

The rearrangement uses TRBV13 and TRBJ2-7; 7 bases line up with TRBD2. The CDR3 loop spans 15 amino acids. Germline V lookup: CDR1 PRHDT, CDR2 FYEKMQ (reference sequence). Trimming at V came to 4 bases and at J to 3 bases, leaving 9 bases not matched to a gene. The CDR3 DNA reads TGTGCCAGCAGCTCCGGACTAGGGGAAAACTACGAGCAGTACTTC. Residues: CASSSGLGENYEQYF.